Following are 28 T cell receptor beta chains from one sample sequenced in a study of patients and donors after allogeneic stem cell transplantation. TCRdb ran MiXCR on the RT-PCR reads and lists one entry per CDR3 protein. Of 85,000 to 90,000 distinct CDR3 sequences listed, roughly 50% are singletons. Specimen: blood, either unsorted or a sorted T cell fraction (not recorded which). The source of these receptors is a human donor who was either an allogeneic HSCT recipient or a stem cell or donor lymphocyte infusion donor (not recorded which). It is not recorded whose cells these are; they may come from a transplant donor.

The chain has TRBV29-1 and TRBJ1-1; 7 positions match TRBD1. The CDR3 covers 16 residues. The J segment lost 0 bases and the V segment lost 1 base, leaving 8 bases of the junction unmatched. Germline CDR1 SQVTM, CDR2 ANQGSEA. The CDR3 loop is CSVEAVQGIMNTEAFF. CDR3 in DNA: TGCAGCGTTGAAGCAGTACAGGGGATCATGAACACTGAAGCTTTCTTT.

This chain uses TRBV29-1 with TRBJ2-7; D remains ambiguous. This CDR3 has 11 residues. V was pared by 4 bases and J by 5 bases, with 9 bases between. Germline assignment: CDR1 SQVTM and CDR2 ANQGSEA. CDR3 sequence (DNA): TGCAGCGTTGTGAATAAGGACGAGCAGTACTTC. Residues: CSVVNKDEQYF.

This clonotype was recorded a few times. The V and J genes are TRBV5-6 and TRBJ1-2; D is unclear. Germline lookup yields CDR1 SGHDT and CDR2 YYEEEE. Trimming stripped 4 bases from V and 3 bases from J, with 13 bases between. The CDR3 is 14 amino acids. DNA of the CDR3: TGTGCCAGCAGCCATGTACGGGCGCACTATGGCTACACCTTC. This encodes CASSHVRAHYGYTF. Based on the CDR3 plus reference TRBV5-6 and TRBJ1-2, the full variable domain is DAGVTQSPTHLIKTRGQQVTLRCSPKSGHDTVSWYQQALGQGPQFIFQYYEEEERQRGNFPDRFSGHQFPNYSSELNVNALLLGDSALYLCASSHVRAHYGYTFGSGTRLTVV.

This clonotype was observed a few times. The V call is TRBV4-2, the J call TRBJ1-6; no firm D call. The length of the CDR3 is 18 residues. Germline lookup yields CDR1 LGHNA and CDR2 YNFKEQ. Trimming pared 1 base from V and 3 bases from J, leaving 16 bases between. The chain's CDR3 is CASSQGRGGSFYNSPLHF. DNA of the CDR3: TGTGCCAGCAGCCAAGGACGGGGAGGGTCGTTCTATAATTCACCCCTCCACTTT.

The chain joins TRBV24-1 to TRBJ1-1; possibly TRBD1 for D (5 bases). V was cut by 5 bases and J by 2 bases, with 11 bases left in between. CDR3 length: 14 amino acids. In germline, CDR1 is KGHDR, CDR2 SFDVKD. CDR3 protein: CATSGPGGNTEAFF. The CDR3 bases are TGTGCCACCAGTGGCCCCGGGGGTAACACTGAAGCTTTCTTT.

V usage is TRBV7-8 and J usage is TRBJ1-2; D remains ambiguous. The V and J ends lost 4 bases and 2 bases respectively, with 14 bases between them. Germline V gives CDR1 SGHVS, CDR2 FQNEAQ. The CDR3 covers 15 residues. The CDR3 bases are TGTGCCAGCAGCTCCCTGCAAGGCGAGAACTATGGCTACACCTTC. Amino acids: CASSSLQGENYGYTF.

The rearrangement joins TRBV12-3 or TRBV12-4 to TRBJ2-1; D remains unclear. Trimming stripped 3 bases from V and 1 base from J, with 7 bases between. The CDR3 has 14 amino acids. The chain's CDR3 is CASSLTRSYNEQFF. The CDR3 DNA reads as TGTGCCAGCAGTTTGACGAGATCCTACAATGAGCAGTTCTTC.

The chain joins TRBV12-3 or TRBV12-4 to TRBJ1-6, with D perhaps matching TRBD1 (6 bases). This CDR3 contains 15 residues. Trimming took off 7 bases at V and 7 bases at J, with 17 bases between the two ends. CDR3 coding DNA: TGTGCCAGCAACGGAGGGGGTACAGGAAATTCACCCCTCCACTTT. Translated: CASNGGGTGNSPLHF.

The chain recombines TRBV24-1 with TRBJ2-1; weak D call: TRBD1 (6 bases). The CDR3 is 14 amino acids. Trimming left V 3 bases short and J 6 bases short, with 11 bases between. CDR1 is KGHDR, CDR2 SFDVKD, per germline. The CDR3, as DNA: TGTGCCACCAGTGATCATACAGGGTCCAATGAGCAGTTCTTC. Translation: CATSDHTGSNEQFF.

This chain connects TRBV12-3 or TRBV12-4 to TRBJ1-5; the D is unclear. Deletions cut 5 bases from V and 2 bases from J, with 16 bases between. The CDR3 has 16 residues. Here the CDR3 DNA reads TGTGCCAGCAGTCTTTGGACCATTTCTGGCAATCAGCCCCAGCATTTT. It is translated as CASSLWTISGNQPQHF.

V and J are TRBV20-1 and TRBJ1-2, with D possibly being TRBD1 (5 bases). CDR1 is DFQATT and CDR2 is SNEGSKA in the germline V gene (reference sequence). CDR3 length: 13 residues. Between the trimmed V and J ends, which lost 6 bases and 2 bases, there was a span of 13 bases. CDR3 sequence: CSARGGGNYGYTF. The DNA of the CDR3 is TGCAGTGCCCGGGGGGGAGGAAACTATGGCTACACCTTC.

The CDR3 spells CASSLNSVADTQYF. CDR3 coding DNA: TGTGCCAGCAGTTTGAACAGCGTCGCAGATACGCAGTATTTT. This chain links TRBV28 with TRBJ2-3; D uncertain. This CDR3 contains 14 residues. The ends were cut back, 3 bases at V and 4 bases at J, with 11 bases in the middle. The germline gives CDR1 MDHEN, CDR2 SYDVKM.

The CDR3 bases are TGTGCCAGCAGTTATGAGTCGGGACAGGCTCATGGGGGAGGCTACACCTTC. This gives the protein CASSYESGQAHGGGYTF. The genes are TRBV6-6 and TRBJ1-2; 8 bases are a match to TRBD1. The germline V gene encodes CDR1 MNHNY and CDR2 SVGAGI (reference sequence). The J segment lost 8 bases and the V segment lost 3 bases, leaving 17 bases of the junction unmatched. The CDR3 has 17 residues.

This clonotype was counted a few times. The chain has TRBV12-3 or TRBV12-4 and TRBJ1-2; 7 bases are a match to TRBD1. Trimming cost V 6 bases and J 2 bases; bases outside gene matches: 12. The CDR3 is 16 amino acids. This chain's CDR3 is CASSSVDRENNYGYTF. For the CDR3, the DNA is TGTGCCAGCAGCTCCGTTGACAGGGAAAACAACTATGGCTACACCTTC.

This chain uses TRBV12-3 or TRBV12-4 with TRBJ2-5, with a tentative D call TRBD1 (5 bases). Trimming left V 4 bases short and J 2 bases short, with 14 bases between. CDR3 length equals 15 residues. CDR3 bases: TGTGCCAGCAGTTCCCGGTGGGGCAGACAAGAGACCCAGTACTTC. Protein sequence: CASSSRWGRQETQYF.

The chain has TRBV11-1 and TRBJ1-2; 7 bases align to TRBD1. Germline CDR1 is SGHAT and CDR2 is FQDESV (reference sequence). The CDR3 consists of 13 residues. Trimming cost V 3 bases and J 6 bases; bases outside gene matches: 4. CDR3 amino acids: CASSFDREDGYTF. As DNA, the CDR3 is TGTGCCAGCAGCTTCGACAGGGAGGATGGCTACACCTTC.

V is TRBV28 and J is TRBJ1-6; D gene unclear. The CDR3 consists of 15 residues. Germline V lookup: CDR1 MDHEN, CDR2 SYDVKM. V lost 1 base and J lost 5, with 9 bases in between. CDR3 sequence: CASSLFSRNNSPLHF. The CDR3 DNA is TGTGCCAGCAGTTTATTCTCAAGGAATAATTCACCCCTCCACTTT. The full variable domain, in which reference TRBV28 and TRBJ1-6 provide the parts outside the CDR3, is DVKVTQSSRYLVKRTGEKVFLECVQDMDHENMFWYRQDPGLGLRLIYFSYDVKMKEKGDIPEGYSVSREKKERFSLILESASTNQTSMYLCASSLFSRNNSPLHFGNGTRLTVT.

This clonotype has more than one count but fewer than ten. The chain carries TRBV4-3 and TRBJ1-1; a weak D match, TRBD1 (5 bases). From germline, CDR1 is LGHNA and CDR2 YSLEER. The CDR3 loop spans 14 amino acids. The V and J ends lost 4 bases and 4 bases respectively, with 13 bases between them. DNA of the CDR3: TGCGCCAGCAGCCGGTCAGGGCCACTCACTGAAGCTTTCTTT. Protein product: CASSRSGPLTEAFF.

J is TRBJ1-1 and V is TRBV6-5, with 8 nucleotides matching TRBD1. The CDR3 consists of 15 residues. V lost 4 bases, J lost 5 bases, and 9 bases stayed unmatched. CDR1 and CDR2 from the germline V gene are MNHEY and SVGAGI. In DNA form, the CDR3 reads TGTGCCAGCAGTTTCCGGACAGGGCGGGGTACTGAAGCTTTCTTT. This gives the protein CASSFRTGRGTEAFF.

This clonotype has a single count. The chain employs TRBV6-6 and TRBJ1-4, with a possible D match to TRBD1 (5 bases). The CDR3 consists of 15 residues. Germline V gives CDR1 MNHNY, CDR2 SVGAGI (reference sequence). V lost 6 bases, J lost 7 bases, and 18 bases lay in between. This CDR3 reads CASSHGGYRLEKLFF. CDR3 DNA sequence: TGTGCCAGCAGCCACGGGGGTTATCGTCTTGAAAAACTGTTTTTT.

The CDR3 DNA follows: TGTGCCATCAGTAGCCGTGAAACTAGCGGACCTTACGAGCAGTACTTC. Protein: CAISSRETSGPYEQYF. J is TRBJ2-7 and V is TRBV10-3; 8 nucleotides line up with TRBD2. The CDR3 totals 16 residues. Looked up from germline, CDR1 is ENHRY and CDR2 is SYGVKD. Losses at the gene ends were 5 bases for V and 4 bases for J; bases not matched to a gene: 13.

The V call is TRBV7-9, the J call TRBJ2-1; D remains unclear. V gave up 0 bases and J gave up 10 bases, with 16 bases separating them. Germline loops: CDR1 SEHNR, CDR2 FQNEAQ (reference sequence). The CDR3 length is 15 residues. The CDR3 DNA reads TGTGCCAGCAGCTTAGCGTTTTTCCAAATCAACGAGCAGTTCTTC. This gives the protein CASSLAFFQINEQFF.

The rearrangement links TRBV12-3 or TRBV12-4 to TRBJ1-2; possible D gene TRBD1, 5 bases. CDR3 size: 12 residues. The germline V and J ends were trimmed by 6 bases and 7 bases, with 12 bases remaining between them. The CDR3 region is CASSFSQGGYTF. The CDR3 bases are TGTGCCAGCAGCTTCTCCCAGGGTGGCTACACCTTC.

CDR3 bases: TGTGCCAGCAGCTTAGTGTCTTCACGGGAGAATACGCAGTATTTT. Protein sequence: CASSLVSSRENTQYF. V is TRBV11-2 and J is TRBJ2-3; a weak D match, TRBD2 (6 bases). Germline values: CDR1 SGHAT, CDR2 FQNNGV. The V and J ends lost 1 base and 7 bases respectively, with 15 bases between them. This CDR3 comprises 15 residues. The whole variable domain, filled in from reference TRBV11-2 and TRBJ2-3, reads EAGVAQSPRYKIIEKRQSVAFWCNPISGHATLYWYQQILGQGPKLLIQFQNNGVVDDSQLPKDRFSAERLKGVDSTLKIQPAKLEDSAVYLCASSLVSSRENTQYFGPGTRLTVL.

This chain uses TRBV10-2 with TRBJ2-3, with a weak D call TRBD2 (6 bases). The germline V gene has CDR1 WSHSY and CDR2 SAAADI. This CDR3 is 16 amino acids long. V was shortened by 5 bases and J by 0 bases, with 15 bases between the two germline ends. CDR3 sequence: CASSFIAEPSTDTQYF. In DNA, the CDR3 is TGCGCCAGCAGTTTCATAGCGGAGCCTAGCACAGATACGCAGTATTTT.

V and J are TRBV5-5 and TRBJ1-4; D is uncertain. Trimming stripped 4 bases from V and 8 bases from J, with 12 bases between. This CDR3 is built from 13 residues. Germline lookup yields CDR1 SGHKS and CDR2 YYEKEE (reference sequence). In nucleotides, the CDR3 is TGTGCCAGCAGCCGGGGTGGAGGGGAAAAACTGTTTTTT. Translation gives CASSRGGGEKLFF.

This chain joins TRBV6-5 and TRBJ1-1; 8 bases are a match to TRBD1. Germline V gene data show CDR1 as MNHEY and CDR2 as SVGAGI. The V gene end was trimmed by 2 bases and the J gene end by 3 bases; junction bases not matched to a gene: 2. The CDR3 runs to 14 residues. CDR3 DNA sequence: TGTGCCAGCAGTTACGACAGGGGCGACACTGAAGCTTTCTTT. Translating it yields CASSYDRGDTEAFF.

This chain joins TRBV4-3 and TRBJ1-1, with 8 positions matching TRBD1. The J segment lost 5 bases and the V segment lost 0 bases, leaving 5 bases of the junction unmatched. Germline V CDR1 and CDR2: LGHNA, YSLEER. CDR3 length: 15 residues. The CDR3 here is CASSQEGRGHTEAFF. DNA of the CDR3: TGCGCCAGCAGCCAAGAGGGCAGGGGGCATACTGAAGCTTTCTTT.